These 8 T cell receptor beta chains originate from one sample sequenced in a study of shared clonotypes between healthy human individuals. Here immunoSEQ multiplex PCR was the method, and the copy in TCRdb shows in-frame clones only, minus some. This sample has about 1.1 million clones, with roughly 74% found just once. The specimen sequenced was memory CD4+ T cells from PBMCs. Subset described: CD45RA-negative fraction. The receptors were sampled from a man between 18 and 35 years old in good health. Some clones in this sample may be carry-over from other donors' samples.

A few counts support this clone. The J gene is TRBJ2-7, the V gene TRBV27, with TRBD2 matching over 16 bases. V shed 5 bases and J 2 bases; nucleotides not matched to a gene: 3. There are 16 residues in the CDR3. Germline lookup yields CDR1 MNHEY and CDR2 SMNVEV (reference sequence). CDR3 loop: CASSEGLAGGTYEQYF. CDR3 sequence (DNA): TGTGCCAGCAGTGAGGGACTAGCGGGAGGGACCTACGAGCAGTACTTC.

DNA for the CDR3: TGTGCCAGCAGTTCGACCTGGACAGGGGGCGCGGACACTGAAGCTTTCTTT. Protein product: CASSSTWTGGADTEAFF. V and J are TRBV28 and TRBJ1-1; 11 bases map to TRBD1. J lost 3 bases, V lost 4 bases, and 10 bases had no gene match. Germline CDR1 is MDHEN and CDR2 is SYDVKM. This CDR3 region has 17 residues. The full variable domain, its missing parts supplied by reference TRBV28 and TRBJ1-1, is DVKVTQSSRYLVKRTGEKVFLECVQDMDHENMFWYRQDPGLGLRLIYFSYDVKMKEKGDIPEGYSVSREKKERFSLILESASTNQTSMYLCASSSTWTGGADTEAFFGQGTRLTVV.

This clone appeared a few times. The gene calls are TRBV10-3 and TRBJ1-4; D gene ambiguous. The germline CDR1 and CDR2 sequences are ENHRY and SYGVKD. V lost 5 bases to trimming and J lost 8 bases, with 6 bases between them. The CDR3 extends over 11 amino acids. The CDR3 DNA reads TGTGCCATCAGTAGAGGGGAAAAACTGTTTTTT. This translates into CAISRGEKLFF.

The chain links TRBV10-3 to TRBJ2-1; 11 positions agree with TRBD2. V lost 10 bases, J lost 6 bases, and 11 bases stayed unmatched. CDR3 length equals 15 residues. The germline CDR1 and CDR2 sequences are ENHRY and SYGVKD. The CDR3 sequence: CATGGTSGLTNEQFF. The CDR3 bases are TGTGCCACAGGAGGGACTAGCGGCCTGACCAATGAGCAGTTCTTC.

The V call is TRBV5-8, the J call TRBJ2-2; D call uncertain. Deletions cut 10 bases from V and 1 base from J, with 17 bases between. The CDR3 is 15 residues long. CDR1 is SGHTS, CDR2 YDEGEE, per germline. The CDR3 region is CAVRRPLGNTGELFF. The CDR3 DNA follows: TGTGCCGTTCGTCGCCCCCTGGGGAACACCGGGGAGCTGTTTTTT.

The chain joins TRBV19 to TRBJ2-7; 7 positions agree with TRBD1. The V segment lost 4 bases and the J segment 6 bases; nucleotides outside the gene matches: 6. This CDR3 comprises 13 residues. Germline CDR1 reads LNHDA; CDR2 reads SQIVND (reference sequence). The chain's CDR3 is CASSTTGFAEQYF. The CDR3 bases are TGTGCCAGTAGTACGACAGGGTTCGCCGAGCAGTACTTC.

This clone was counted a single time. The V and J genes are TRBV28 and TRBJ2-5, with TRBD2 matching 11 bases. The CDR3 is 16 residues long. With V trimmed by 2 bases and J by 3 bases, 5 bases remained unmatched. Germline loops: CDR1 MDHEN, CDR2 SYDVKM. As DNA, the CDR3 is TGTGCCAGCAGTTTAAGTCTACTAGCGGGGGAAGAGACCCAGTACTTC. As protein: CASSLSLLAGEETQYF.

The chain joins TRBV6-1 to TRBJ2-5; D gene uncertain. CDR3 length equals 10 residues. Per the germline V gene, CDR1 is MNHNS and CDR2 is SASEGT. V was pared by 3 bases and J by 7 bases, with 3 bases between. CDR3 nucleotides: TGTGCCAGCAGTGATGTGACCCAGTACTTC. Residues: CASSDVTQYF.